Described below is a single T cell receptor (beta chain) sequence and its context. The target antigen is unknown. 13 Jbeta primers and 60 Vbeta primers were used for the PCR. TCRdb keeps only in-frame clones here, not all; method: immunoSEQ multiplex PCR. This table has about 200,000 clones, approximately 83% appearing once. This specimen comes from a study of cytomegalovirus exposure and HLA in healthy donors. The study, taken as a whole, reports: A later analysis reportedly found fewer N-insertions in an Asian-associated ancestry cluster than the approximately 670-donor mean. In presence/absence analyses, roughly uniform sequencing depth across donors was assumed. Researchers reported in a later analysis that a missense DCLRE1C variant was tied to TCR beta V- and J-gene trimming. Earlier analysis yielded a pattern in which most TCR beta V segments were productive about 90% or about 30% of the time.

The sequencing sample was made of PBMCs. This TCR was recovered from a girl aged 5 to 17 in good health and CMV-seronegative.

CDR3 DNA: TGTGCCTGGAGCCTCTCAGATACGCAGTATTTT. It translates to CAWSLSDTQYF. The chain combines TRBV30 with TRBJ2-3; D is unclear. The CDR3 is made up of 11 amino acids. Germline V gene data show CDR1 as GTSNPN and CDR2 as SVGIG (reference sequence). V shed 3 bases and J shed 4 bases, with 5 bases lying between them.